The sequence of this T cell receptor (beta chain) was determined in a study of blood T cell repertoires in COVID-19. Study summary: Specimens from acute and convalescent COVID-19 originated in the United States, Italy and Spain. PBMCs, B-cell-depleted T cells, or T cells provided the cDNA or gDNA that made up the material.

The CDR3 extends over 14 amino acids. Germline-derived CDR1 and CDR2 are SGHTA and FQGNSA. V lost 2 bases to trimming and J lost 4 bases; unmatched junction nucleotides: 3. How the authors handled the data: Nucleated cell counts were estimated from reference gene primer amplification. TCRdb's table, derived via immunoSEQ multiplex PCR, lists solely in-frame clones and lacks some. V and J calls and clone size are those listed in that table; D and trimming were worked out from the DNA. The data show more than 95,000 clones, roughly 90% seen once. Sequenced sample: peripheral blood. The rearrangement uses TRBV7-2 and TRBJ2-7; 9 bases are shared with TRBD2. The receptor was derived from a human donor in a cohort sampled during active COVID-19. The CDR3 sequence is CASSLSSGEYEQYF. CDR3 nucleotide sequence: TGTGCCAGCAGCTTATCTAGCGGGGAATACGAGCAGTACTTC. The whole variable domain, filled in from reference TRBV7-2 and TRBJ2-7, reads GAGVSQSPSNKVTEKGKDVELRCDPISGHTALYWYRQSLGQGLEFLIYFQGNSAPDKSGLPSDRFSAERTGGSVSTLTIQRTQQEDSAVYLCASSLSSGEYEQYFGPGTRLTVT.